The clone carrying this TCR beta chain showed up many times. The antigen is unknown. TCRdb called the 5' RACE reads again in MiXCR, with one record for every CDR3 protein. Of about 13,000 distinct CDR3 sequences detected, 15% to 20% appear once; the ten largest clones hold under 60%. The data derive from a study of T-cell memory formation after mild COVID-19. Study overall: Largely, TCR clusters stayed within a single donor. Study-wide points: Clones which contracted sat mainly in CM and EM if CD4+, and in EMRA if CD8+.

CDR3 size: 14 residues. V shed 4 bases, J shed 2 bases, and the junction held 5 bases outside the gene matches. CDR1 is MNHEY and CDR2 is SVGAGI in the germline V gene. The receptor was isolated from a young man who had mild COVID-19 (a few samples of this study predate the infection). Cell type and time point are not known. Sequenced input: PBMCs or a T cell subset sorted from them (not recorded which). The J gene is TRBJ2-7, the V gene TRBV6-5; TRBD1 matches 7 bases. The chain's CDR3 is CASSLWTGPYEQYF. The CDR3 DNA reads TGTGCCAGCAGTTTATGGACAGGCCCCTACGAGCAGTACTTC.